The 12 T cell receptor beta chains given below trace back to one sample, sequenced in a study of shared clonotypes between healthy human individuals. Clones were sequenced by immunoSEQ multiplex PCR, and TCRdb holds only the in-frame ones, with some missing. The sample has about 1.5 million clones; more than 95% are singletons. The source material was naive CD4+ T cells sorted from blood. Subset meaning: CD45RA+ positively selected. All receptors come from a young man in good health.

The chain uses TRBV30 and TRBJ2-3; a possible D gene is TRBD2 (6 bases). Germline loops: CDR1 GTSNPN, CDR2 SVGIG (reference sequence). The CDR3 loop spans 16 amino acids. Trimming stripped 2 bases from V and 4 bases from J, with 19 bases between. The DNA of the CDR3 is TGTGCCTGGAGTACCATTTCACGGGGGAGCTCAGATACGCAGTATTTT. Translation: CAWSTISRGSSDTQYF.

This clone has just one count. The CDR3 bases are TGTGCCAGCAGCGGCGGACAGGGGAATGAGCAGTTCTTC. It specifies CASSGGQGNEQFF. The J gene is TRBJ2-1, the V gene TRBV7-3; TRBD1 aligns across 9 bases. The CDR3 contains 13 residues. V dropped 5 bases and J dropped 7; count of bases not matched to a gene: 3. From germline, CDR1 is SGHTA and CDR2 FQGTGA. Supplemented by reference TRBV7-3 and TRBJ2-1, the full variable domain reads GAGVSQTPSNKVTEKGKYVELRCDPISGHTALYWYRQSLGQGPEFLIYFQGTGAADDSGLPNDRFFAVRPEGSVSTLKIQRTERGDSAVYLCASSGGQGNEQFFGPGTRLTVL.

V and J are TRBV10-2 and TRBJ2-7, with D possibly TRBD1 on 5 matching bases. The CDR3 loop spans 11 amino acids. Germline V CDR1 and CDR2: WSHSY, SAAADI. V lost 6 bases, J lost 7 bases, and 10 bases lay in between. The CDR3 loop reads CASRTADEQYF. Written as DNA, the CDR3 is TGCGCCAGCAGGACAGCCGATGAGCAGTACTTC.

The V call is TRBV6-6, the J call TRBJ2-3; TRBD2 agrees at 8 bases. With V trimmed by 7 bases and J by 3 bases, 9 bases remained unmatched. The CDR3 is made up of 15 amino acids. Germline V gene data show CDR1 as MNHNY and CDR2 as SVGAGI (reference sequence). This chain's CDR3 is CASIHYSGTTDTQYF. For the CDR3, the DNA is TGTGCCAGCATTCACTATAGCGGGACTACAGATACGCAGTATTTT.

This sequence joins TRBV30 and TRBJ1-1; D is undetermined. The ends were cut back, 3 bases at V and 0 bases at J, with 8 bases in the middle. In germline, CDR1 is GTSNPN, CDR2 SVGIG (reference sequence). CDR3 length equals 13 residues. The DNA for the CDR3 is TGTGCCTGGAGCGCCTCCGTGAACACTGAAGCTTTCTTT. This encodes CAWSASVNTEAFF.

The J gene is TRBJ1-1, the V gene TRBV19; 9 nucleotides agree with TRBD1. Germline V gives CDR1 LNHDA, CDR2 SQIVND (reference sequence). The ends lost 8 bases at V and 4 bases at J; junction bases unmatched: 14. The CDR3 length is 16 residues. Here the CDR3 DNA reads TGTGCCAGTGTACGACCGCCCGGACAGGGGAGCACTGAAGCTTTCTTT. Encoded protein: CASVRPPGQGSTEAFF.

The chain joins TRBV18 to TRBJ2-3; D not resolved. The germline gives CDR1 KGHSH, CDR2 LQKENI. The CDR3 is 16 amino acids. V gave up 2 bases and J gave up 2 bases, with 14 bases separating them. CDR3 coding DNA: TGTGCCAGCTCACCATCAAGATCTCAGACCACAGATACGCAGTATTTT. Amino acid sequence: CASSPSRSQTTDTQYF. The full variable domain, in which reference TRBV18 and TRBJ2-3 provide the parts outside the CDR3, is NAGVMQNPRHLVRRRGQEARLRCSPMKGHSHVYWYRQLPEEGLKFMVYLQKENIIDESGMPKERFSAEFPKEGPSILRIQQVVRGDSAAYFCASSPSRSQTTDTQYFGPGTRLTVL.

The chain couples TRBV28 to TRBJ1-5; tentative D call: TRBD1 (5 bases). Germline V lookup: CDR1 MDHEN, CDR2 SYDVKM. There are 16 residues in the CDR3. The V end was cut by 0 bases, the J end by 5 bases, with 14 bases between. The DNA for the CDR3 is TGTGCCAGCAGTTTATGGGGGGGACTCCTCGATCAGCCCCAGCATTTT. Translation: CASSLWGGLLDQPQHF.

In DNA, the CDR3 is TGTGCCAGCAGTTACTTGAGGACGTACGAGCAGTACTTC. Its protein is CASSYLRTYEQYF. The gene calls are TRBV6-5 and TRBJ2-7; D remains ambiguous. Trimming took off 1 base at V and 4 bases at J, with 8 bases between the two ends. The CDR3 is 13 residues long. CDR1 is MNHEY and CDR2 is SVGAGI in the germline V gene.

The V and J genes are TRBV28 and TRBJ1-2; weak D call: TRBD1 (5 bases). Trimming took off 6 bases at V and 0 bases at J, with 17 bases between the two ends. The CDR3 is 16 amino acids. Germline CDR1 and CDR2: MDHEN and SYDVKM. CDR3 sequence (DNA): TGTGCCAGCAGCCAGGGACCTTTGCTAGCTAACTATGGCTACACCTTC. This gives the protein CASSQGPLLANYGYTF.

The chain joins TRBV28 to TRBJ2-7; D is perhaps TRBD2 (6 bases). This CDR3 is built from 16 residues. Trimming took off 5 bases at V and 1 base at J, with 18 bases between the two ends. Germline loops: CDR1 MDHEN, CDR2 SYDVKM. The CDR3 spells CASSPPRVAVSYEQYF. DNA of the CDR3: TGTGCCAGCAGTCCCCCGAGGGTAGCGGTTTCCTACGAGCAGTACTTC.

This chain connects TRBV19 to TRBJ1-2, with TRBD1 identical over 7 bases. With V trimmed by 5 bases and J by 3 bases, 15 bases remained unmatched. This CDR3 is built from 17 residues. Per germline, CDR1 LNHDA and CDR2 SQIVND (reference sequence). In nucleotides, the CDR3 is TGTGCCAGTAGTTCCTCCGGGACAGCGCCAAGACACTATGGCTACACCTTC. It translates to CASSSSGTAPRHYGYTF.